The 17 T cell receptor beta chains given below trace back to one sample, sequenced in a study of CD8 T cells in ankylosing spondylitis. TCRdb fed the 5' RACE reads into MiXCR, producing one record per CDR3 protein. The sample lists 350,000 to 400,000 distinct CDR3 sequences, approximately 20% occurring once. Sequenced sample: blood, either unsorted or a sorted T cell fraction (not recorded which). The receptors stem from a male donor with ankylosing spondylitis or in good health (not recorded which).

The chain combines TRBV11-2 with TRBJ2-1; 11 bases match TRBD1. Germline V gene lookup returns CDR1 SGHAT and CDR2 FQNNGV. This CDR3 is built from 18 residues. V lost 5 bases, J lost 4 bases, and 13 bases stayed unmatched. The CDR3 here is CASSPGQGALLTYNEQFF. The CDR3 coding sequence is TGTGCCAGCAGCCCCGGACAGGGGGCCCTTCTAACGTACAATGAGCAGTTCTTC. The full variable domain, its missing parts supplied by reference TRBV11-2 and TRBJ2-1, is EAGVAQSPRYKIIEKRQSVAFWCNPISGHATLYWYQQILGQGPKLLIQFQNNGVVDDSQLPKDRFSAERLKGVDSTLKIQPAKLEDSAVYLCASSPGQGALLTYNEQFFGPGTRLTVL.

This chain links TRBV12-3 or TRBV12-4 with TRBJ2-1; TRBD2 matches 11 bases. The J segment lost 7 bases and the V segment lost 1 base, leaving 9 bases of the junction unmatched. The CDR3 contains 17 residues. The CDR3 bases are TGTGCCAGCAGTTTAGGATTTGGGACTAGCGGAAAAAATGAGCAGTTCTTC. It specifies CASSLGFGTSGKNEQFF.

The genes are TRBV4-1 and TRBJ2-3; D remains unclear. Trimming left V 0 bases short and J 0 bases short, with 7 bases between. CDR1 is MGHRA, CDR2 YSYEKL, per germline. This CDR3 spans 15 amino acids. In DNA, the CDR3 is TGCGCCAGCAGCCAAGATCGGGCCAGCACAGATACGCAGTATTTT. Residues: CASSQDRASTDTQYF.

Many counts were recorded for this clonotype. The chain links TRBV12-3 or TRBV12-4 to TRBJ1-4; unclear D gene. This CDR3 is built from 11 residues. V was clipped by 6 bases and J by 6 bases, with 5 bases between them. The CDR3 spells CASRQDEKLFF. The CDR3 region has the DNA TGTGCCAGCAGGCAAGATGAAAAACTGTTTTTT.

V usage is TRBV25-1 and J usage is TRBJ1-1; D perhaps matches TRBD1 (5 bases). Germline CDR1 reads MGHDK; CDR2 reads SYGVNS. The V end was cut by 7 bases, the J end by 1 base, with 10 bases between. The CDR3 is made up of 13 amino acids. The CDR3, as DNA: TGTGCCAGCAAGGGGCAGGCGAACACTGAAGCTTTCTTT. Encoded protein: CASKGQANTEAFF.

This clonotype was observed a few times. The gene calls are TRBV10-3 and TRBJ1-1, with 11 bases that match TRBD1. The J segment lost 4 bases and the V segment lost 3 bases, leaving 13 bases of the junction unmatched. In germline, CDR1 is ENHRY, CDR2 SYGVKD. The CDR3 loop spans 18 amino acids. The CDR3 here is CAISDPYRDRGGGTEAFF. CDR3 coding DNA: TGTGCCATCAGTGACCCATACCGGGACAGGGGGGGAGGCACTGAAGCTTTCTTT.

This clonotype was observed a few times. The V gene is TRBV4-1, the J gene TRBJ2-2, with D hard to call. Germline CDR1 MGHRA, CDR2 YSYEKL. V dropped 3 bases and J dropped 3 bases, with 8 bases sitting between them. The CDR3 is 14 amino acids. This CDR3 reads CASSQSRDTGELFF. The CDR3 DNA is TGCGCCAGCAGCCAGTCCCGAGACACCGGGGAGCTGTTTTTT.

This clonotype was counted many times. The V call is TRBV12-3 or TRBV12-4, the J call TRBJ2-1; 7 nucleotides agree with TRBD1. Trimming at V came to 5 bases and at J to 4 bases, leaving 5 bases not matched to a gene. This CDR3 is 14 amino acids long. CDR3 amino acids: CASSRQGAYNEQFF. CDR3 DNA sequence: TGTGCCAGCAGTCGACAGGGAGCTTACAATGAGCAGTTCTTC.

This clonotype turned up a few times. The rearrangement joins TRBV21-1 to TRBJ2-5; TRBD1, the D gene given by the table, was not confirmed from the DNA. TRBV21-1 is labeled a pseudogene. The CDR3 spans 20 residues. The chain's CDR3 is CASSKEEGGTPGSYQETQYF. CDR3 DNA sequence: TGTGCCAGCAGCAAAGAAGAGGGGGGGACTCCAGGGTCGTACCAAGAGACCCAGTACTTC.

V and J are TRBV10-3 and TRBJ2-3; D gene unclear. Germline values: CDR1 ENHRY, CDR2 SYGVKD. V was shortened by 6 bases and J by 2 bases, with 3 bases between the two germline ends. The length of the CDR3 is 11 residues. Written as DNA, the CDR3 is TGTGCCATCAGGATCACAGATACGCAGTATTTT. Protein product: CAIRITDTQYF.

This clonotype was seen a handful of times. Here the CDR3 reads CASSQGAGNPDTQYF. CDR3 sequence (DNA): TGTGCCAGCAGCCAAGGAGCGGGGAACCCAGATACGCAGTATTTT. The genes are TRBV4-2 and TRBJ2-3, with 7 bases lining up with TRBD2. CDR1 LGHNA and CDR2 YNFKEQ come from the germline V gene. Unmatched junction bases numbered 5, after V lost 1 base and J lost 4 bases. The CDR3 sequence is 15 residues long.

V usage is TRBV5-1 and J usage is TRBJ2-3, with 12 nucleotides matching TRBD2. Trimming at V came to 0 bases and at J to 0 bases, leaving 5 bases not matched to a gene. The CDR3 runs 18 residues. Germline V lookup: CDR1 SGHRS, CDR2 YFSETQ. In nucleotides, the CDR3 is TGCGCCAGCAGCTTGGTGCCTAGCGGGGGGGGAAGCACAGATACGCAGTATTTT. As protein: CASSLVPSGGGSTDTQYF.

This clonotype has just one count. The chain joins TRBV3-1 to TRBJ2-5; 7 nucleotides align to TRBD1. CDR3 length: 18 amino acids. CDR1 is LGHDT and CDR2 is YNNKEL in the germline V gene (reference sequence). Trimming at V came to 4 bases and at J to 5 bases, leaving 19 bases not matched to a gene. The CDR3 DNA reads TGTGCCAGCAGCCTTCCTTCCGACAGGTCGGGGACAGCGGAGACCCAGTACTTC. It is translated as CASSLPSDRSGTAETQYF.

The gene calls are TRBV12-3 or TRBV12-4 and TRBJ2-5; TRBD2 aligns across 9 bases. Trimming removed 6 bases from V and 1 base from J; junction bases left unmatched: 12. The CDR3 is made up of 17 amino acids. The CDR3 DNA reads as TGTGCCAGCAGGCCCACGTCTGTGCGGGGGGGCCAAGAGACCCAGTACTTC. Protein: CASRPTSVRGGQETQYF.

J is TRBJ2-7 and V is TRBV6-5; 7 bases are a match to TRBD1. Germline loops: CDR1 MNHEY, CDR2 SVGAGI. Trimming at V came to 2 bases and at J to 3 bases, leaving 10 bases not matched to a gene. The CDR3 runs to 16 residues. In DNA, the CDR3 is TGTGCCAGCAGTTACGCCACCGGGACAGTTATCTACGAGCAGTACTTC. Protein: CASSYATGTVIYEQYF.

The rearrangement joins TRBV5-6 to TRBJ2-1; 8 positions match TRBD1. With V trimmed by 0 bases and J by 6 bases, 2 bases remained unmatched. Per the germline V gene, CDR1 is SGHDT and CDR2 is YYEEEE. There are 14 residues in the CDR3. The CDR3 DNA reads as TGTGCCAGCAGCTTGGGACAGGGGCGCAATGAGCAGTTCTTC. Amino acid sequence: CASSLGQGRNEQFF. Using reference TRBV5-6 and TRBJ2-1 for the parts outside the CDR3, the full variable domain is DAGVTQSPTHLIKTRGQQVTLRCSPKSGHDTVSWYQQALGQGPQFIFQYYEEEERQRGNFPDRFSGHQFPNYSSELNVNALLLGDSALYLCASSLGQGRNEQFFGPGTRLTVL.

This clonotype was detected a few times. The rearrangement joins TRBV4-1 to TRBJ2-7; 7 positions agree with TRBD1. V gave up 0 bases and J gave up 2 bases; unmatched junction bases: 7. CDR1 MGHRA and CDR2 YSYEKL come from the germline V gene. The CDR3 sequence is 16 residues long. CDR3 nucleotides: TGCGCCAGCAGCCAAGACCGGACAGGACCTACCTACGAGCAGTACTTC. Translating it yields CASSQDRTGPTYEQYF.